Presented here are 26 T cell receptor beta chains from one specimen sequenced in a study of blood T cell repertoires in COVID-19. Libraries were prepared by immunoSEQ multiplex PCR; TCRdb keeps only in-frame clonotypes and omits some of them. The data contain about 320,000 clones, 86% of them singletons. The sequenced sample was peripheral blood. The receptor set was obtained from a woman aged 45-60 years with acute or convalescent COVID-19.

The genes are TRBV7-9 and TRBJ1-1; TRBD1 aligns across 8 bases. Losses at the gene ends were 5 bases for V and 4 bases for J; bases not matched to a gene: 12. Germline CDR1 is SEHNR and CDR2 is FQNEAQ (reference sequence). The length of the CDR3 is 16 residues. DNA for the CDR3: TGTGCCAGCAGCATATGGACAGGGAGCACAAGCACTGAAGCTTTCTTT. Translation: CASSIWTGSTSTEAFF.

Written as DNA, the CDR3 is TGTGCCAGCAGTGAAGTCCGGGATTCTGGCTACACCTTC. Its translation is CASSEVRDSGYTF. The chain is built from TRBV6-1 and TRBJ1-2; D is undetermined. Trimming shortened V by 1 base and J by 7 bases, and 10 bases separated the two germline ends. The CDR3 length is 13 residues. Germline V gene sequence: CDR1 MNHNS, CDR2 SASEGT.

This chain uses TRBV19 with TRBJ1-2; the match to TRBD1 covers 8 bases. With 3 bases clipped from V and 4 bases from J, the junction kept 10 bases outside the gene matches. Germline V lookup: CDR1 LNHDA, CDR2 SQIVND (reference sequence). The CDR3 runs 16 residues. The CDR3 DNA reads as TGTGCCAGTAGTATCGGACTAACAGGGGGTAGCTATGGCTACACCTTC. Protein product: CASSIGLTGGSYGYTF. Variable domain in full (rest from reference TRBV19 and TRBJ1-2): DGGITQSPKYLFRKEGQNVTLSCEQNLNHDAMYWYRQDPGQGLRLIYYSQIVNDFQKGDIAEGYSVSREKKESFPLTVTSAQKNPTAFYLCASSIGLTGGSYGYTFGSGTRLTVV.

V gene TRBV7-2 combines with J gene TRBJ1-1; D call uncertain. The CDR3 is 15 amino acids. The V and J ends lost 1 base and 0 bases respectively, with 9 bases between them. Germline V gene data show CDR1 as SGHTA and CDR2 as FQGNSA. This chain's CDR3 is CASSLGGQLNTEAFF. CDR3 nucleotides: TGTGCCAGCAGCTTAGGAGGCCAACTGAACACTGAAGCTTTCTTT.

The V and J genes are TRBV5-1 and TRBJ1-5, with no clear D. V shed 0 bases and J shed 3 bases, with 13 bases lying between them. Germline loops: CDR1 SGHRS, CDR2 YFSETQ. The CDR3 covers 16 residues. The CDR3 DNA sequence: TGCGCCAGCAGCTTGGGTCCCAGAAATCCCAATCAGCCCCAGCATTTT. Translating it yields CASSLGPRNPNQPQHF.

This chain uses TRBV5-4 with TRBJ2-2, with 9 bases that match TRBD1. The CDR3 sequence is 17 residues long. Losses at the gene ends were 4 bases for V and 7 bases for J; bases not matched to a gene: 14. CDR1 is SGHNT and CDR2 is YYREEE in the germline V gene (reference sequence). The CDR3 sequence is CASSRGIGTGTSGELFF. In DNA, the CDR3 is TGTGCCAGCAGCCGTGGGATAGGGACAGGGACGAGCGGGGAGCTGTTTTTT.

This chain joins TRBV20-1 and TRBJ2-2; D is unresolved. The CDR3 runs to 11 residues. CDR1 is DFQATT, CDR2 SNEGSKA, per germline (reference sequence). V was shortened by 1 base and J by 7 bases, with 4 bases between the two germline ends. In nucleotides, the CDR3 is TGCAGTGCTAGAGCTTTCGGGGAGCTGTTTTTT. It yields the protein CSARAFGELFF.

The V and J genes are TRBV27 and TRBJ2-1; D is perhaps TRBD1 (5 bases). The germline CDR1 and CDR2 sequences are MNHEY and SMNVEV (reference sequence). Trimming stripped 1 base from V and 3 bases from J, with 13 bases between. This CDR3 spans 16 amino acids. The CDR3 coding sequence is TGTGCCAGCAGTTTATTAGGGGCTCGCCTCTACAATGAGCAGTTCTTC. This translates into CASSLLGARLYNEQFF.

This sequence joins TRBV5-1 and TRBJ1-1; TRBD1 agrees at 7 bases. With V trimmed by 0 bases and J by 7 bases, 6 bases remained unmatched. Germline CDR1 is SGHRS and CDR2 is YFSETQ. The CDR3 totals 14 residues. The CDR3 loop is CASSLVPGQNEAFF. CDR3 DNA: TGCGCCAGCAGCTTGGTCCCGGGACAGAATGAAGCTTTCTTT.

The V call is TRBV5-5, the J call TRBJ2-5; D call uncertain. CDR1 and CDR2 (germline): SGHKS, YYEKEE (reference sequence). V was trimmed by 2 bases and J by 7 bases, leaving 12 bases between them. CDR3 size: 13 residues. The CDR3 spells CASSFGDLTTQYF. DNA of the CDR3: TGTGCCAGCAGCTTTGGAGACCTAACGACCCAGTACTTC.

CDR3: CASSRGQGPRTDTQYF. The CDR3, as DNA: TGTGCCAGCAGCCGAGGACAGGGGCCGCGCACAGATACGCAGTATTTT. The chain links TRBV7-8 to TRBJ2-3; TRBD1 aligns across 9 bases. CDR1 and CDR2 (germline): SGHVS, FQNEAQ. V gave up 5 bases and J gave up 1 base; unmatched junction bases: 7. There are 16 residues in the CDR3.

The J gene is TRBJ2-1, the V gene TRBV11-2, with TRBD1 as a possible D gene (5 bases). The CDR3 extends over 13 amino acids. Germline loops: CDR1 SGHAT, CDR2 FQNNGV. V was cut by 5 bases and J by 9 bases, with 14 bases left in between. The CDR3 DNA reads TGTGCCAGCAGCCAGGGCCCACTGGGTGAGCAGTTCTTC. It specifies CASSQGPLGEQFF.

The chain is built from TRBV7-2 and TRBJ2-5; TRBD2 aligns across 7 bases. Per germline, CDR1 SGHTA and CDR2 FQGNSA. V dropped 7 bases and J dropped 5; count of bases not matched to a gene: 7. The CDR3 spans 13 residues. CDR3 amino acids: CASKAGVWETQYF. The CDR3 bases are TGTGCCAGCAAGGCGGGAGTTTGGGAGACCCAGTACTTC.

The chain couples TRBV6-6 to TRBJ2-1; 12 bases fit TRBD2. Trimming removed 2 bases from V and 6 bases from J; junction bases left unmatched: 5. The CDR3 runs 16 residues. Germline loops: CDR1 MNHNY, CDR2 SVGAGI (reference sequence). The CDR3 reads CASSYPSSGGGNEQFF. In DNA form, the CDR3 reads TGTGCCAGCAGTTACCCTTCTAGCGGGGGGGGCAATGAGCAGTTCTTC.

The chain links TRBV5-4 to TRBJ1-2, with no clear D. This CDR3 is 15 amino acids long. Trimming pared 2 bases from V and 7 bases from J, leaving 18 bases between. The germline V gene encodes CDR1 SGHNT and CDR2 YYREEE (reference sequence). The CDR3 sequence is CASSFAGSSFVGYTF. The CDR3 nucleotides are TGTGCCAGCAGCTTCGCGGGGTCTTCGTTCGTTGGCTACACCTTC.

The chain joins TRBV23-1 to TRBJ2-7, with 8 nucleotides matching TRBD1. TRBV23-1 is classed as an ORF, of uncertain function. CDR3 size: 17 residues. V dropped 2 bases and J dropped 2; count of bases not matched to a gene: 11. CDR3 amino acids: CASSQTRSGTGPYEQYF. Here the CDR3 DNA reads TGCGCCAGCAGTCAAACAAGATCCGGGACAGGACCCTACGAGCAGTACTTC.

The chain joins TRBV19 to TRBJ2-5; D gene uncertain. The CDR3 runs to 12 residues. Trimming pared 6 bases from V and 5 bases from J, leaving 10 bases between. Looked up from germline, CDR1 is LNHDA and CDR2 is SQIVND (reference sequence). The CDR3 region is CASRAHGETQYF. The CDR3 DNA reads as TGTGCCAGTAGGGCCCATGGTGAGACCCAGTACTTC.

The chain is built from TRBV6-1 and TRBJ2-7; D perhaps matches TRBD1 (5 bases). V was pared by 8 bases and J by 6 bases, with 17 bases between. CDR3 length: 13 residues. Germline assignment: CDR1 MNHNS and CDR2 SASEGT. CDR3 sequence (DNA): TGTGCCAGCTGTGGACAACCCCCTACCGAGCAGTACTTC. Translation: CASCGQPPTEQYF.

The chain links TRBV3-1 (or the pseudogene TRBV3-2) to TRBJ1-3; weak D call: TRBD1 (5 bases). This CDR3 region has 14 residues. Germline-derived CDR1 and CDR2 are LGHDT and YNNKEL (reference sequence). V was trimmed by 3 bases and J by 0 bases, leaving 6 bases between them. The chain's CDR3 is CASSHQGSGNTIYF. As DNA, the CDR3 is TGTGCCAGCAGCCATCAGGGCTCTGGAAACACCATATATTTT.

The J gene is TRBJ1-5, the V gene TRBV4-1; D is undetermined. This CDR3 has 14 residues. Germline lookup yields CDR1 MGHRA and CDR2 YSYEKL. The ends were cut back, 1 base at V and 6 bases at J, with 10 bases in the middle. The CDR3 spells CASSQADGSQPQHF. The CDR3, as DNA: TGCGCCAGCAGCCAAGCCGATGGTAGTCAGCCCCAGCATTTT.

The chain employs TRBV5-1 and TRBJ2-5, with D tentatively TRBD2 (6 bases). Germline V lookup: CDR1 SGHRS, CDR2 YFSETQ. V was pared by 2 bases and J by 2 bases, with 13 bases between. CDR3 size: 15 residues. CDR3 DNA: TGCGCCAGCAGCTTAACCGGGACTTCGCAAGAGACCCAGTACTTC. This translates into CASSLTGTSQETQYF.

The chain carries TRBV10-3 and TRBJ2-1, with D perhaps TRBD1 (6 bases). The CDR3 length is 14 residues. The V and J ends lost 9 bases and 2 bases respectively, with 14 bases between them. CDR1 ENHRY and CDR2 SYGVKD come from the germline V gene. The CDR3 reads CAITGTPTYNEQFF. DNA of the CDR3: TGTGCCATAACCGGGACACCGACCTACAATGAGCAGTTCTTC.

This rearrangement joins TRBV9 to TRBJ2-3, with D perhaps TRBD1 (5 bases). CDR1 and CDR2 from the germline V gene are SGDLS and YYNGEE. The CDR3 contains 15 residues. Trimming took 0 bases from V and 2 from J, leaving 10 bases between them. This CDR3 is CASSVAQGYTDTQYF. The DNA for the CDR3 is TGTGCCAGCAGCGTAGCGCAGGGCTACACAGATACGCAGTATTTT.

The chain recombines TRBV7-9 with TRBJ1-5; TRBD1 might be the D (5 bases). Trimming removed 5 bases at V and 5 bases at J, with 13 bases between. There are 14 residues in the CDR3. From germline, CDR1 is SEHNR and CDR2 FQNEAQ (reference sequence). CDR3 DNA: TGTGCCAGCAGCCCTCAGGGTGGCCATCAGCCCCAGCATTTT. It codes for CASSPQGGHQPQHF.

V and J are TRBV6-6 and TRBJ1-4; D is undetermined. The V end was cut by 5 bases, the J end by 0 bases, with 10 bases between. CDR1 and CDR2 (germline): MNHNY, SVGAGI (reference sequence). The CDR3 extends over 15 amino acids. The CDR3 region has the DNA TGTGCCAGCAGTGGCATCGCCGCAACTAATGAAAAACTGTTTTTT. Its translation: CASSGIAATNEKLFF.

This clone was seen a single time. The rearrangement uses TRBV30 and TRBJ1-6; D call uncertain. Germline assignment: CDR1 GTSNPN and CDR2 SVGIG (reference sequence). Deletions cut 0 bases from V and 9 bases from J, with 15 bases between. The CDR3 totals 15 residues. The CDR3 DNA reads TGTGCCTGGAGTGTACGCGACACGGAGGCTTCACCCCTCCACTTT. Translation gives CAWSVRDTEASPLHF.